This passage covers 11 T cell receptor beta chains from one sample sequenced in a study of cytomegalovirus exposure and HLA in healthy donors (dated by TCRdb to 2015 to 2018). Library preparation was by the immunoSEQ multiplex PCR assay. For the multiplex PCR, a mixture combining 60 forward primers for TCR Vbeta segments and 13 reverse primers for TCR Jbeta segments was used. As stored in TCRdb, this immuneACCESS dataset retains in-frame rearrangements with V and J assigned. A fraction of the clones does not appear; measured against another copy, unresolved V genes explain less than half of the discrepancy, and the remainder lacks a known reason. The sample records some 61,000 clones, roughly four fifths of which are singletons. The top ten constitute 6.5% to 7% of the sample. Sequencing input: PBMCs. The receptor set was obtained from a human donor in good health.

The rearrangement uses TRBV10-1 and TRBJ2-2; no clear D. V lost 2 bases and J lost 7, with 8 bases in between. Germline CDR1 is WNHNN and CDR2 is SYGVQD (reference sequence). This CDR3 is 13 amino acids long. This CDR3 reads CASSETDRGELFF. The CDR3 coding sequence is TGCGCCAGCAGTGAGACAGACCGCGGGGAGCTGTTTTTT.

V and J are TRBV9 and TRBJ2-7, with a tentative D call TRBD1 (5 bases). This CDR3 region has 15 residues. V lost 0 bases and J 5 bases, leaving 15 bases between the germline ends. Per germline, CDR1 SGDLS and CDR2 YYNGEE. The CDR3 nucleotides are TGTGCCAGCAGCGTAGGCTGGACACCCTCAGACGAGCAGTACTTC. As protein: CASSVGWTPSDEQYF.

This clone turned up a few times. This sequence joins TRBV6-6 and TRBJ2-7, with TRBD1 as a possible D gene (5 bases). Germline values: CDR1 MNHNY, CDR2 SVGAGI (reference sequence). Trimming removed 6 bases from V and 2 bases from J, with 20 bases in between. The CDR3 is made up of 16 amino acids. CDR3 nucleotide sequence: TGTGCCAGCAGCCAAAACGACAGAATTTTAGCCTACGAGCAGTACTTC. Protein product: CASSQNDRILAYEQYF.

The chain couples TRBV7-2 to TRBJ1-2, with a tentative D call TRBD1 (6 bases). This CDR3 is built from 14 residues. CDR1 and CDR2 from the germline V gene are SGHTA and FQGNSA. Trimming stripped 5 bases from V and 5 bases from J, with 15 bases between. The CDR3 nucleotides are TGTGCCAGCAGCCCCGCGGGGGGCGCTTATGGCTACACCTTC. Translation gives CASSPAGGAYGYTF.

The table lists this clone with a few counts. V usage is TRBV5-5 and J usage is TRBJ2-7, with a weak D call TRBD2 (6 bases). V lost 1 base and J lost 4, with 9 bases in between. Per germline, CDR1 SGHKS and CDR2 YYEKEE (reference sequence). This CDR3 has 13 residues. CDR3 sequence reads: CASSLIGRYEQYF. The CDR3 region has the DNA TGTGCCAGCAGCTTGATCGGGAGATACGAGCAGTACTTC.

The table lists this clone with a count of one. The rearrangement links TRBV5-1 to TRBJ2-1; D ambiguous. Germline lookup yields CDR1 SGHRS and CDR2 YFSETQ. CDR3 length: 13 residues. V gave up 0 bases and J gave up 10 bases, with 11 bases separating them. CDR3 residues: CASSLAGRQEQFF. The CDR3 nucleotides are TGCGCCAGCAGCTTGGCCGGCAGGCAAGAGCAGTTCTTC.

The J gene is TRBJ1-1, the V gene TRBV9, with no clear D. Germline V gives CDR1 SGDLS, CDR2 YYNGEE. Trimming removed 4 bases from V and 5 bases from J, with 18 bases in between. CDR3 length equals 15 residues. The CDR3 region has the DNA TGTGCCAGCAGCACCGGACTTATAGAGGGAACTGAAGCTTTCTTT. It yields the protein CASSTGLIEGTEAFF.

J is TRBJ1-2 and V is TRBV10-2, with a weak D call TRBD1 (6 bases). Trimming stripped 7 bases from V and 4 bases from J, with 16 bases between. Germline V gene lookup returns CDR1 WSHSY and CDR2 SAAADI. CDR3 length: 14 amino acids. The CDR3, as DNA: TGCGCCAGCACCCTACAGGGCCCCTTCTATGGCTACACCTTC. This encodes CASTLQGPFYGYTF.

The chain uses TRBV5-1 and TRBJ2-6; the match to TRBD1 covers 9 bases. The CDR3 is 15 amino acids. Germline values: CDR1 SGHRS, CDR2 YFSETQ. Unmatched junction bases numbered 1, after V lost 0 bases and J lost 6 bases. This CDR3 reads CASSLGTGVANVLTF. Here the CDR3 DNA reads TGCGCCAGCAGCTTGGGGACAGGGGTGGCCAACGTCCTGACTTTC.

Details on this clone: A read error may produce the germline difference seen at one junction end. DNA of the CDR3: TGCGCCAGCAGACAAGCGGGGGGCTCCTACGAGCAGTACTTC. Translated, it gives CASRQAGGSYEQYF. The chain uses TRBV4-1 and TRBJ2-7, with 9 bases that match TRBD2. This CDR3 has 14 residues. Germline lookup yields CDR1 MGHRA and CDR2 YSYEKL.

The genes are TRBV30 and TRBJ1-2; D is perhaps TRBD1 (6 bases). Per the germline V gene, CDR1 is GTSNPN and CDR2 is SVGIG (reference sequence). Trimming removed 7 bases from V and 8 bases from J, with 20 bases in between. The CDR3 loop spans 13 amino acids. The CDR3 DNA sequence: TGTGCCTCGGCTCACACAGGGCCGACGGGCTACACCTTC. Its translation is CASAHTGPTGYTF.